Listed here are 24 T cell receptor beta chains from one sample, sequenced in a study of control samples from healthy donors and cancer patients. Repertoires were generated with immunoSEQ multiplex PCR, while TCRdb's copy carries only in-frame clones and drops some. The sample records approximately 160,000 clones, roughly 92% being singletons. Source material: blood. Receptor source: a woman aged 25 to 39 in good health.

The CDR3 loop reads CASGGLPSSYNEQFF. In nucleotides, the CDR3 is TGTGCCAGTGGGGGCCTCCCAAGCTCCTACAATGAGCAGTTCTTC. The V call is TRBV19, the J call TRBJ2-1, with a possible D match to TRBD1 (6 bases). The CDR3 is made up of 15 amino acids. The germline gives CDR1 LNHDA, CDR2 SQIVND (reference sequence). Trimming cost V 8 bases and J 0 bases, with 14 bases left between them.

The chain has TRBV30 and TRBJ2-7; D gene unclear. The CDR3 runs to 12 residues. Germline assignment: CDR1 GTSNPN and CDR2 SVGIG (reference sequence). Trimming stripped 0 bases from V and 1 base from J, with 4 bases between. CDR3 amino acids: CAWSVESYEQYF. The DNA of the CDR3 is TGTGCCTGGAGTGTTGAGTCCTACGAGCAGTACTTC. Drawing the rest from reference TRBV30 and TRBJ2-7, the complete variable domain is SQTIHQWPATLVQPVGSPLSLECTVEGTSNPNLYWYRQAAGRGLQLLFYSVGIGQISSEVPQNLSASRPQDRQFILSSKKLLLSDSGFYLCAWSVESYEQYFGPGTRLTVT.

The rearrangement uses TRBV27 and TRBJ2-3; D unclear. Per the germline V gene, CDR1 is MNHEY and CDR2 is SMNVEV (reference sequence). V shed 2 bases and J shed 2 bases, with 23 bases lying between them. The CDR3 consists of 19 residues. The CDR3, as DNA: TGTGCCAGCAGTTTACAGCCGCTGAGTCTGGCGGAAGACACAGATACGCAGTATTTT. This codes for CASSLQPLSLAEDTDTQYF.

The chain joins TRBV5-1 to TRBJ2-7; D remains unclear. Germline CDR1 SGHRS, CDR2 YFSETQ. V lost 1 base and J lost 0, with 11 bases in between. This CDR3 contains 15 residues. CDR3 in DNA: TGCGCCAGCAGCTTGTATCCAGGTAACTCCTACGAGCAGTACTTC. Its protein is CASSLYPGNSYEQYF.

The CDR3 region is CASSPWGAANTGELFF. Here the CDR3 DNA reads TGTGCCAGCAGCCCCTGGGGCGCGGCGAACACCGGGGAGCTGTTTTTT. The chain is built from TRBV28 and TRBJ2-2, with D possibly being TRBD1 (5 bases). V shed 6 bases and J shed 0 bases, with 14 bases lying between them. The CDR3 loop spans 16 amino acids. Germline-derived CDR1 and CDR2 are MDHEN and SYDVKM.

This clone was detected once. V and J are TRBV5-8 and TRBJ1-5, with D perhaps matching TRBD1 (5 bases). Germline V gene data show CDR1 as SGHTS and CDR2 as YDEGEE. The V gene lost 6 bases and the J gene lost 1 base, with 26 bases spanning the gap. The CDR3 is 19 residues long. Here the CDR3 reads CASNQQLGGTGGSNQPQHF. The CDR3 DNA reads TGTGCCAGCAACCAGCAACTTGGGGGGACGGGGGGGAGCAATCAGCCCCAGCATTTT.

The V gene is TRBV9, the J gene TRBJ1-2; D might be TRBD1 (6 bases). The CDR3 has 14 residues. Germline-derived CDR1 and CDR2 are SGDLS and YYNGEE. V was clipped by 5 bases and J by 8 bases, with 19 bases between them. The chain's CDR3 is CASRPGGHRSGYTF. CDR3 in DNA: TGTGCCAGCAGACCCGGGGGACACAGATCAGGCTACACCTTC.

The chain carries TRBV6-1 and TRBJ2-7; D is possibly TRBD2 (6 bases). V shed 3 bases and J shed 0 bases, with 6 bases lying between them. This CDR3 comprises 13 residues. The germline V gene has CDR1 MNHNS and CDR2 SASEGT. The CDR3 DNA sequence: TGTGCCAGCAGTGAGACTAGCTCCTACGAGCAGTACTTC. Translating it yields CASSETSSYEQYF.

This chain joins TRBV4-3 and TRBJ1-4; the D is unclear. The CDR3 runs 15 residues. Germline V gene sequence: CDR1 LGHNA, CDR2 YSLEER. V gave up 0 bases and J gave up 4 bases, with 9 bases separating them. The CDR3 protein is CASSQDGRINEKLFF. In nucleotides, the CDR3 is TGCGCCAGCAGCCAAGATGGCAGGATTAATGAAAAACTGTTTTTT.

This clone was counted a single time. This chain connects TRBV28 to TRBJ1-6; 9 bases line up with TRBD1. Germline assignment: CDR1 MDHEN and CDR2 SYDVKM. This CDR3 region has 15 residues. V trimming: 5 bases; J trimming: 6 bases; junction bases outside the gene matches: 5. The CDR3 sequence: CASSAPGQGNSPLHF. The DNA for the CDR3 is TGTGCCAGCAGTGCCCCGGGACAGGGTAATTCACCCCTCCACTTT.

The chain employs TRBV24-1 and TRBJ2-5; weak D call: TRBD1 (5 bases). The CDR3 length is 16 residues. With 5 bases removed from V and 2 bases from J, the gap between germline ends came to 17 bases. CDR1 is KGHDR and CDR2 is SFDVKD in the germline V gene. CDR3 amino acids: CATSVYDPTGQETQYF. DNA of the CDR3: TGTGCCACCAGTGTCTATGATCCAACAGGTCAAGAGACCCAGTACTTC.

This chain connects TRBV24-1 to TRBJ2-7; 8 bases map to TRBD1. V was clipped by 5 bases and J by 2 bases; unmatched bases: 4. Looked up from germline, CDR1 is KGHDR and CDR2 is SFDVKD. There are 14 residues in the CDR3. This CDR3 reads CATSGTGGPYEQYF. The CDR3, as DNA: TGTGCCACCAGTGGAACAGGGGGGCCCTACGAGCAGTACTTC.

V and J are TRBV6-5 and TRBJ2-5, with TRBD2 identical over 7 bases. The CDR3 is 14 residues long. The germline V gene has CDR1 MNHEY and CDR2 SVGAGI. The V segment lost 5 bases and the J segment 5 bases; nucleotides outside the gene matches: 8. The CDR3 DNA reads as TGTGCCAGCAGTCCGCACGGGGGGTTGGAGACCCAGTACTTC. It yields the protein CASSPHGGLETQYF.

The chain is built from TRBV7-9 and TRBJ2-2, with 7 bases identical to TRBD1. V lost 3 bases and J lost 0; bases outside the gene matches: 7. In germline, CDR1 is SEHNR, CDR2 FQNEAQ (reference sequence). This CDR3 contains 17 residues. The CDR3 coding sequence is TGTGCCAGCAGCTTCCCCGTGGGACAGCCGAACACCGGGGAGCTGTTTTTT. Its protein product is CASSFPVGQPNTGELFF.

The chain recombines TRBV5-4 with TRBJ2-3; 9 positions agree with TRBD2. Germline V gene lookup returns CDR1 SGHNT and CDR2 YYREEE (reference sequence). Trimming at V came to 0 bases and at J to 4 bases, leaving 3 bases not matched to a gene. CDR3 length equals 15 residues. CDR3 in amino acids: CASSLVAGAPDTQYF. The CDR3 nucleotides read TGTGCCAGCAGCTTGGTAGCGGGGGCCCCAGATACGCAGTATTTT.

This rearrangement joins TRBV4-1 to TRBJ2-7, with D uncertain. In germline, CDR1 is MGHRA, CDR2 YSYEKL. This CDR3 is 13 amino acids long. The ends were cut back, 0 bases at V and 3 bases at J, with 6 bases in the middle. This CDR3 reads CASSQEGIYEQYF. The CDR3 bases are TGCGCCAGCAGCCAAGAAGGGATCTACGAGCAGTACTTC.

Written as DNA, the CDR3 is TGCAGCGTAGGAGGGTGGGCCGAAGGGGGTTACGAGCAGTACTTC. Amino acid sequence: CSVGGWAEGGYEQYF. J is TRBJ2-7 and V is TRBV29-1; D might be TRBD1 or TRBD2, each matching 6 bases. The V gene's germline CDR1 is SQVTM and CDR2 ANQGSEA. The V gene lost 6 bases and the J gene lost 4 bases, with 22 bases spanning the gap. The CDR3 loop spans 15 amino acids.

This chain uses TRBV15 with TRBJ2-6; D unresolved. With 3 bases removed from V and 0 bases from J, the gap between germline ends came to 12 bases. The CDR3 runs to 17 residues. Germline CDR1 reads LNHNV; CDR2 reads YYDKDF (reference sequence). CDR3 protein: CATSRVYTVSGANVLTF. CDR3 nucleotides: TGTGCCACCAGCAGGGTTTATACAGTCTCTGGGGCCAACGTCCTGACTTTC.

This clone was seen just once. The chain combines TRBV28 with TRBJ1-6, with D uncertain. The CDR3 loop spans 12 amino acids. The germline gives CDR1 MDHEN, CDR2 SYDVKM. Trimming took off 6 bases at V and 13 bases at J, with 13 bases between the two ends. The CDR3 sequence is CASSYSFVPLHF. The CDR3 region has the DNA TGTGCCAGCAGCTACAGTTTTGTGCCCCTCCACTTT.

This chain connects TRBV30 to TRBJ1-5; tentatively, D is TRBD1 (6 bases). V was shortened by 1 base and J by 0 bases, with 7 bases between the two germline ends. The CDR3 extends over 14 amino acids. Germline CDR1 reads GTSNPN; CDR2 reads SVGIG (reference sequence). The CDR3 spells CAWSGGHSNQPQHF. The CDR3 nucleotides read TGTGCCTGGAGTGGGGGGCATAGCAATCAGCCCCAGCATTTT.

The CDR3 DNA is TGTGCCAGCAGTCCTGACGGGTACAATCAGCCCCAGCATTTT. It specifies CASSPDGYNQPQHF. J is TRBJ1-5 and V is TRBV6-5, with D uncertain. This CDR3 comprises 14 residues. Germline V CDR1 and CDR2: MNHEY, SVGAGI. The germline V and J ends were trimmed by 5 bases and 3 bases, with 11 bases remaining between them.

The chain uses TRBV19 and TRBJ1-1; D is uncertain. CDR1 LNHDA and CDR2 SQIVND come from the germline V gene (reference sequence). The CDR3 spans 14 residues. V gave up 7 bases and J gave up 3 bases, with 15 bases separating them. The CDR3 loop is CASNLLGLDTEAFF. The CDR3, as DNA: TGTGCCAGTAATCTCTTGGGTTTGGACACTGAAGCTTTCTTT.

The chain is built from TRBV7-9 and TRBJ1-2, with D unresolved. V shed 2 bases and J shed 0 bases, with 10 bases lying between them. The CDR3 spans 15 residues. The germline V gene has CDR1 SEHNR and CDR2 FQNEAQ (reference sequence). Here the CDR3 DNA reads TGTGCCAGCAGCTTATCCCGTGCAACTAACTATGGCTACACCTTC. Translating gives CASSLSRATNYGYTF.

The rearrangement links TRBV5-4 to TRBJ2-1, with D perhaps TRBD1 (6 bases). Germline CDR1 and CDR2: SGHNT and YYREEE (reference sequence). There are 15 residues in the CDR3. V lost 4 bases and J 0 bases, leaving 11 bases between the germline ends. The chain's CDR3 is CASSITGSSYNEQFF. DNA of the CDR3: TGTGCCAGCAGCATAACAGGGAGCTCCTACAATGAGCAGTTCTTC.